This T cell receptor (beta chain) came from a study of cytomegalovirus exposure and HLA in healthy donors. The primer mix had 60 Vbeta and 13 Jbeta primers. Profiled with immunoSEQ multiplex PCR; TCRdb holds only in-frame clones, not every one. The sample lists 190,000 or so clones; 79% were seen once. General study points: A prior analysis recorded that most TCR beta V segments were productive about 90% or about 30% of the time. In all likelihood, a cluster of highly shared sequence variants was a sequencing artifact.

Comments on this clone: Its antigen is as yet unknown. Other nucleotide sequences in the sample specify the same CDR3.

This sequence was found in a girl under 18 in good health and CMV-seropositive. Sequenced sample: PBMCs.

CDR3 sequence reads: CATSREGEDTGELFF. The CDR3 DNA follows: TGTGCCACCAGCAGGGAAGGGGAGGACACCGGGGAGCTGTTTTTT. This chain links TRBV15 with TRBJ2-2; a possible D gene is TRBD2 (6 bases). Trimming shortened V by 3 bases and J by 3 bases, and 11 bases separated the two germline ends. This CDR3 has 15 amino acids. Germline CDR1 and CDR2: LNHNV and YYDKDF (reference sequence).